The source of this T cell receptor (beta chain) is a study of blood T cell repertoires in COVID-19. Method: immunoSEQ multiplex PCR; TCRdb's copy keeps in-frame clones and lacks some. The table lists over 20,000 clones, 92% of them singletons, with 2.1% in the top ten. CDR1 and CDR2 (germline): LGHNA, YSLEER. V was pared by 0 bases and J by 7 bases, with 9 bases of the junction left unmatched. The CDR3 runs 16 residues. The TCR sequence derives from a human donor in a cohort sampled during active COVID-19. Sample: peripheral blood. The V and J genes are TRBV4-3 and TRBJ1-5; 7 bases agree with TRBD1. Here the CDR3 DNA reads TGCGCCAGCAGCCAAGAGGCAAGACAGGGCGGCCAGCCCCAGCATTTT. Protein: CASSQEARQGGQPQHF.